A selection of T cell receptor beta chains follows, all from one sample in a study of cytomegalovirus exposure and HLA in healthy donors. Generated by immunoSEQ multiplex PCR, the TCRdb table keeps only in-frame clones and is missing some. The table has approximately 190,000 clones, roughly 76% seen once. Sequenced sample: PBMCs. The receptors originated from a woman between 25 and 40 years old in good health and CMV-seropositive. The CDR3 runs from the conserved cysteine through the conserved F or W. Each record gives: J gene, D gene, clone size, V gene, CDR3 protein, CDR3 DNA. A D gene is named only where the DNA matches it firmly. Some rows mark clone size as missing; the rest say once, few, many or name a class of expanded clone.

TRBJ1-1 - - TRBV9 CASRAGQNTEAFF TGTGCCAGTCGAGCGGGACAGAACACTGAAGCTTTCTTT
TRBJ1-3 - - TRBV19 CASSIDRVEGNTIYF TGTGCCAGTAGTATCGACCGGGTTGAAGGAAACACCATATATTTT
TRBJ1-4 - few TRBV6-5 CASSYSRGSEKLFF TGTGCCAGCAGTTACTCGAGAGGGTCTGAAAAACTGTTTTTT
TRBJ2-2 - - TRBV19 CASRPGTNTGELFF TGTGCCAGTAGGCCCGGTACGAACACCGGGGAGCTGTTTTTT
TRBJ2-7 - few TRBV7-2 CASSPRRASYEQYF TGTGCCAGCAGCCCCCGTCGAGCCTCCTACGAGCAGTACTTC
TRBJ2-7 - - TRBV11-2 CASSWSDTKSYEQYF TGTGCCAGCAGCTGGTCCGACACCAAATCCTACGAGCAGTACTTC
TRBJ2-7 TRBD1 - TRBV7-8 CASSPRDRTREQYF TGTGCCAGCAGCCCACGGGACAGGACCAGGGAGCAGTACTTC
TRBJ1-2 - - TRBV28 CASSLVGQLILANYGYTF TGTGCCAGCAGTTTAGTCGGACAGTTAATACTAGCTAACTATGGCTACACCTTC
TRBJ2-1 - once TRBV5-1 CASSRDMGYNEQFF TGCGCCAGCAGTAGGGACATGGGCTACAATGAGCAGTTCTTC
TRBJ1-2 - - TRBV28 CASSPNTGYTF TGTGCCAGCAGTCCCAACACGGGCTACACCTTC
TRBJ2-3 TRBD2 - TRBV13 CASSLSSGRGTDTQYF TGTGCCAGCAGCCTCTCTAGCGGGAGAGGCACAGATACGCAGTATTTT
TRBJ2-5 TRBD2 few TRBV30 CAWRLAGSQETQYF TGTGCCTGGAGGCTAGCGGGATCTCAAGAGACCCAGTACTTC
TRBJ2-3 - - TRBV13 CASSLLVGADTQYF TGTGCCAGCAGCCTTCTAGTAGGCGCAGATACGCAGTATTTT
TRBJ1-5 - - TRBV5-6 CASSLYFGNQPQHF TGTGCCAGCAGCTTGTATTTCGGCAATCAGCCCCAGCATTTT
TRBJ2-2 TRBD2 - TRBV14 CASRSSGGYTGELFF TGTGCCAGCAGGTCTAGCGGGGGCTACACCGGGGAGCTGTTTTTT
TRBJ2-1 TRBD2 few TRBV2 CASSELGIAGGDEQFF TGTGCCAGCAGTGAATTGGGGATAGCGGGAGGCGATGAGCAGTTCTTC
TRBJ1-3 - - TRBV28 CASTTGMGPIGGDTIYF TGTGCCAGCACAACAGGGATGGGCCCGATCGGTGGGGACACCATATATTTT
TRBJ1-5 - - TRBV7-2 CASTTPEGSFGNQPQHF TGTGCCAGCACCACACCCGAGGGCTCCTTTGGCAATCAGCCCCAGCATTTT
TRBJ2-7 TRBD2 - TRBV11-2 CASSPGGRLAGLYEQYF TGTGCCAGCAGCCCCGGAGGTCGGCTAGCGGGACTCTACGAGCAGTACTTC
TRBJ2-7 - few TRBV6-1 CASRFEGRSSYEQYF TGTGCCAGCCGCTTCGAGGGGAGGAGCTCCTACGAGCAGTACTTC
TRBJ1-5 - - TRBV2 CASSGPGGQPQHF TGTGCCAGTTCCGGGCCAGGAGGTCAGCCCCAGCATTTT
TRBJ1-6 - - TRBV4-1 CASSQVRGTPLHF TGCGCCAGCAGCCAAGTCAGGGGTACACCCCTCCACTTT
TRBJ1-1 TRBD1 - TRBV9 CASSPTDRTGGSEAFF TGTGCCAGCAGCCCGACTGACCGGACAGGGGGATCTGAAGCTTTCTTT
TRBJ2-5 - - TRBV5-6 CASSLLPGWGEETQYF TGTGCCAGCAGCTTGCTCCCGGGGTGGGGGGAAGAGACCCAGTACTTC
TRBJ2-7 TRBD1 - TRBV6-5 CASSYSKTGGTYEQYF TGTGCCAGCAGTTACTCGAAGACAGGGGGAACCTACGAGCAGTACTTC
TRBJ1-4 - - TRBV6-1 CASSEALPGEGINEKLFF TGTGCCAGCAGTGAAGCTTTGCCCGGAGAAGGTATTAATGAAAAACTGTTTTTT
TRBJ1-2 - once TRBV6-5 CASSYSLGSSYGYTF TGTGCCAGCAGTTACTCGTTGGGGAGTAGCTATGGCTACACCTTC
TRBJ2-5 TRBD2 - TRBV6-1 CASSVLAGVSETQYF TGTGCCAGCAGTGTTCTAGCGGGAGTAAGCGAGACCCAGTACTTC
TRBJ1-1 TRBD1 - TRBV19 CASTLWTGVETEAFF TGTGCCAGTACCCTATGGACAGGGGTCGAGACTGAAGCTTTCTTT
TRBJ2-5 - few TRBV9 CASSVYSGSETQYF TGTGCCAGCAGCGTCTATTCAGGGTCAGAGACCCAGTACTTC
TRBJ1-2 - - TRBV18 CASSPQGTSNYGYTF TGTGCCAGCTCACCGCAGGGCACCTCTAACTATGGCTACACCTTC
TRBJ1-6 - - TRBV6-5 CASSAQGFYNSPLHF TGTGCCAGCAGTGCACAGGGATTCTATAATTCACCCCTCCACTTT
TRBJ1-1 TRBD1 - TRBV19 CASTSLDRGESGAFF TGTGCCAGTACGAGCTTGGACAGGGGGGAGTCAGGGGCTTTCTTT
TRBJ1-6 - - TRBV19 CASRRTDGGLPLHF TGTGCCAGTCGCCGGACAGACGGAGGATTGCCCCTCCACTTT
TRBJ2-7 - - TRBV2 CASSGQGSGEQYF TGTGCCAGCAGTGGTCAGGGGTCGGGGGAGCAGTACTTC
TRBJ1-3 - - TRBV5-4 CASSFPGRGNTIYF TGTGCCAGCAGCTTCCCCGGGAGAGGAAACACCATATATTTT
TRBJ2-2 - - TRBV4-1 CASSLAGNTGELFF TGCGCCAGCAGCCTAGCCGGTAACACCGGGGAGCTGTTTTTT
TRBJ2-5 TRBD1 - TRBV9 CASSSGQQETQYF TGTGCCAGCAGCTCGGGACAGCAAGAGACCCAGTACTTC
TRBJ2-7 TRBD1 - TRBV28 CASSLELTGGSYEQYF TGTGCCAGCAGTTTAGAGCTGACAGGGGGCTCCTACGAGCAGTACTTC
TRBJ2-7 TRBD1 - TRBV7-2 CASRPPNIQGGWYEQYF TGTGCCAGCAGGCCACCTAATATACAGGGGGGCTGGTACGAGCAGTACTTC
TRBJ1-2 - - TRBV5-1 CASSVGRRDTGGYTF TGCGCCAGCAGCGTTGGGAGAAGGGACACAGGGGGCTACACCTTC
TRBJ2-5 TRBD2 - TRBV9 CASSVGAGPTQETQYF TGTGCCAGCAGCGTAGGAGCGGGGCCCACCCAAGAGACCCAGTACTTC
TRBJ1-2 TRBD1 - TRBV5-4 CASSLPRAGGYGYTF TGTGCCAGCAGCCTCCCCCGGGCAGGGGGCTATGGCTACACCTTC
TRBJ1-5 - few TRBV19 CASTSGLYYSNQPQHF TGTGCCAGTACCTCAGGACTATACTATAGCAATCAGCCCCAGCATTTT
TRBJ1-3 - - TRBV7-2 CASSLVPGSGNTIYF TGTGCCAGTAGCTTAGTTCCGGGATCTGGAAACACCATATATTTT
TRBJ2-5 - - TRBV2 CASSSNWYQETQYF TGTGCCAGCAGTTCTAATTGGTACCAAGAGACCCAGTACTTC
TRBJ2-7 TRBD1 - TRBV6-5 CASRKQGAAPYEQYF TGTGCCAGCAGGAAACAGGGGGCGGCCCCCTACGAGCAGTACTTC
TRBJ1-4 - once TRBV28 CASSFVRGGVEKLFF TGTGCCAGCAGTTTTGTTCGGGGGGGAGTTGAAAAACTGTTTTTT
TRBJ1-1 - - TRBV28 CASSFAGSNTEAFF TGTGCCAGCAGTTTCGCAGGGTCGAACACTGAAGCTTTCTTT
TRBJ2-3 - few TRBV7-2 CASSLDGNTDTQYF TGTGCCAGCAGCTTAGACGGGAACACAGATACGCAGTATTTT
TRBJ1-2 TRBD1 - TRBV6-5 CASRTGGHGYTF TGTGCCAGCAGGACAGGGGGCCATGGCTACACCTTC
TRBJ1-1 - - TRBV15 CATSRGGTNTEAFF TGTGCCACCAGCAGAGGCGGGACGAACACTGAAGCTTTCTTT
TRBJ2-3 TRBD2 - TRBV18 CASSPPAGRTTDTQYF TGTGCCAGCTCACCACCAGCCGGGAGGACCACAGATACGCAGTATTTT
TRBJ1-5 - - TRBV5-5 CASSLWAAYSNQPQHF TGTGCCAGCAGCTTATGGGCAGCTTATAGCAATCAGCCCCAGCATTTT